Below are 13 T cell receptor beta chains sequenced from a single sample in a study of post-analysis software for immune sequencing data. The library was made from cDNA and included unique molecular identifiers. Each CDR3 protein gets one entry after TCRdb re-called the PCR reads with MiXCR. The sample has about 540,000 distinct CDR3 sequences, less than 40% seen once. The antigens of these receptors remain unknown. The study, taken as a whole, reports: Five or six TRBV segments were significantly more frequent in patients than in controls. TRBV5-6, TRBV5-1 and TRBV20-1 were among these segments.

Sequencing was done on a sample of blood. Every receptor here comes from a girl aged 2 to 17 with multiple sclerosis.

A few counts support this clonotype. The chain has TRBV29-1 and TRBJ1-1, with unresolved D. Between the trimmed V and J ends, which lost 5 bases and 0 bases, there was a span of 7 bases. This CDR3 region has 12 residues. Germline CDR1 and CDR2: SQVTM and ANQGSEA. The CDR3: CSVRGMNTEAFF. The CDR3 region has the DNA TGCAGCGTTCGGGGAATGAACACTGAAGCTTTCTTT.

This chain uses TRBV4-1 with TRBJ2-7; 7 bases match TRBD1. The germline V gene has CDR1 MGHRA and CDR2 YSYEKL. The junction had 9 bases not matched to a gene; V was cut back by 4 bases and J by 3 bases. This CDR3 spans 15 amino acids. CDR3 protein: CASSPDPGQIYEQYF. The CDR3 coding sequence is TGCGCCAGCAGCCCGGACCCGGGACAGATCTACGAGCAGTACTTC.

This sequence joins TRBV5-1 and TRBJ2-3; TRBD2 aligns across 9 bases. Trimming removed 5 bases from V and 4 bases from J; junction bases left unmatched: 5. Looked up from germline, CDR1 is SGHRS and CDR2 is YFSETQ. The CDR3 has 14 residues. This CDR3 is CASSPGTSPDTQYF. The CDR3 nucleotides are TGCGCCAGCAGTCCCGGGACTAGCCCAGATACGCAGTATTTT.

The chain uses TRBV20-1 and TRBJ1-2, with D uncertain. CDR1 and CDR2 (germline): DFQATT, SNEGSKA (reference sequence). The CDR3 runs to 11 residues. Trimming removed 4 bases at V and 8 bases at J, with 11 bases between. Here the CDR3 DNA reads TGCAGTGCTAAAGGTCAGGAGGGCTACACCTTC. Encoded protein: CSAKGQEGYTF.

J is TRBJ1-1 and V is TRBV5-6; unclear D gene. Germline-derived CDR1 and CDR2 are SGHDT and YYEEEE. V was pared by 2 bases and J by 0 bases, with 8 bases between. The CDR3 is 14 residues long. CDR3 DNA: TGTGCCAGCAGCTTCCGCCGTATGAACACTGAAGCTTTCTTT. This codes for CASSFRRMNTEAFF.

A few counts support this clonotype. This chain links TRBV7-3 with TRBJ2-7; D ambiguous. CDR1 and CDR2 (germline): SGHTA, FQGTGA. The CDR3 covers 15 residues. V was pared by 3 bases and J by 3 bases, with 15 bases between. The CDR3 sequence is CASSLTSDGNYEQYF. In DNA, the CDR3 is TGTGCCAGCAGCTTGACTTCTGACGGAAACTACGAGCAGTACTTC. Full variable domain (rest looked up from reference TRBV7-3 and TRBJ2-7): GAGVSQTPSNKVTEKGKYVELRCDPISGHTALYWYRQSLGQGPEFLIYFQGTGAADDSGLPNDRFFAVRPEGSVSTLKIQRTERGDSAVYLCASSLTSDGNYEQYFGPGTRLTVT.

This clonotype has a count of ten or more. The chain uses TRBV12-3 or TRBV12-4 and TRBJ2-5, with 10 positions matching TRBD1. TRBJ2-7 matches the DNA end more closely, so the J call is doubtful. The CDR3 runs to 12 residues. The CDR3, as DNA: TGTGCCAGCAGCCGGGACAGGGGCGAGCAGTACTTC. This translates into CASSRDRGEQYF.

This clonotype was counted at least ten times. This chain connects TRBV7-6 to TRBJ2-1, with 7 bases aligning to TRBD2. The CDR3 has 11 residues. After removal of 8 bases from V and 9 bases from J, the junction contained 4 bases not matched to a gene. Germline loops: CDR1 SGHVS, CDR2 FNYEAQ. CDR3 sequence (DNA): TGTGCCAGCTCCGGGGGGAGTGAGCAGTTCTTC. The encoded protein is CASSGGSEQFF.

This chain uses TRBV3-1 with TRBJ2-3; 7 bases map to TRBD1. This CDR3 comprises 15 residues. The germline V gene has CDR1 LGHDT and CDR2 YNNKEL (reference sequence). The trim removed 5 bases at V and 5 bases at J, leaving 10 bases unmatched. The CDR3 coding sequence is TGTGCCAGCAGCGTCACAGGGGCGAGGGGAGATACGCAGTATTTT. This encodes CASSVTGARGDTQYF.

V usage is TRBV27 and J usage is TRBJ2-7; D is possibly TRBD2 (6 bases). CDR3 length: 13 residues. From germline, CDR1 is MNHEY and CDR2 SMNVEV (reference sequence). V was pared by 5 bases and J by 5 bases, with 13 bases between. DNA for the CDR3: TGTGCCAGCAGTCCCCAGGGAGGTGACGAGCAGTACTTC. This encodes CASSPQGGDEQYF.

The genes are TRBV29-1 and TRBJ2-7; D perhaps matches TRBD1 (5 bases). This CDR3 has 13 residues. The V end was cut by 3 bases, the J end by 6 bases, with 15 bases between. Germline CDR1 and CDR2: SQVTM and ANQGSEA. The CDR3 loop reads CSVDHGARSEQYF. The CDR3 DNA reads TGCAGCGTTGATCATGGGGCTAGGTCCGAGCAGTACTTC.

The V and J genes are TRBV3-1 and TRBJ1-1; D unresolved. V was cut by 2 bases and J by 9 bases, with 7 bases left in between. The CDR3 sequence is 11 residues long. The germline V gene encodes CDR1 LGHDT and CDR2 YNNKEL (reference sequence). The CDR3 coding sequence is TGTGCCAGCAGCCAACGTAGCCAAGCTTTCTTT. It is translated as CASSQRSQAFF.

This sequence joins TRBV6-5 and TRBJ2-3; 7 nucleotides match TRBD2. Trimming cost V 7 bases and J 6 bases; bases outside gene matches: 4. Germline loops: CDR1 MNHEY, CDR2 SVGAGI. The CDR3 consists of 12 residues. The CDR3 loop is CASTTGGDTQYF. The CDR3 nucleotides read TGTGCCAGCACCACCGGGGGGGATACGCAGTATTTT.